One T cell receptor beta chain is described in this entry. Its antigen is not identified. A read error may account for a junction end that differs from germline. Profiled with immunoSEQ multiplex PCR; TCRdb holds only in-frame clones, not every one. The repertoire holds about 70,000 clones, 85% to 95% seen once, with roughly 1.5% in the top ten. There are 15 residues in the CDR3. Looked up from germline, CDR1 is SSHAT and CDR2 is FNYEAQ (reference sequence). The data were taken from a study of cytomegalovirus exposure and HLA in healthy donors. Notes on the study in general: It was reported that the classifier diagnosed cytomegalovirus status with high specificity and sensitivity in both the original and validation cohorts.

The sequence derives from a man aged 18 to 30 in good health and CMV-seropositive. This chain uses TRBV7-7 with TRBJ2-3; TRBD2 aligns across 9 bases. Material: PBMCs. The DNA of the CDR3 is TGTGCTAGCAGCGAAAGGACTAGCGGCACAGATACGCAGTATTTT. Protein product: CASSERTSGTDTQYF.